Listed below are T cell receptor beta chains from one sample, sequenced in a study of control samples from healthy donors and cancer patients. Sequencing was performed with immunoSEQ multiplex PCR; in TCRdb, only in-frame clones are kept and a portion is missing. This table has approximately 140,000 clones, around 90% appearing once. Sequenced sample: blood. The receptors stem from a young man in good health. Each CDR3 is given with its conserved first and last residue. A D gene is named only where the DNA matches it firmly. The size field is filled for only some rows; it gives once, few, many or a size class.

D gene: -
clone size: -
J gene: TRBJ1-6
V gene: TRBV30
CDR3 protein: CAWTGRNNSPLHF
CDR3 DNA: TGTGCCTGGACCGGCAGAAATAATTCACCCCTCCACTTT

D gene: -
clone size: -
J gene: TRBJ2-2
V gene: TRBV28
CDR3 protein: CASSLAGNTGELFF
CDR3 DNA: TGTGCCAGCAGTTTAGCAGGGAACACCGGGGAGCTGTTTTTT

D gene: -
clone size: -
J gene: TRBJ2-3
V gene: TRBV18
CDR3 protein: CASQSTDTQYF
CDR3 DNA: TGTGCCAGCCAGTCCACAGATACGCAGTATTTT

D gene: -
clone size: -
J gene: TRBJ2-2
V gene: TRBV27
CDR3 protein: CASSLLNSAGELFF
CDR3 DNA: TGTGCCAGCAGTTTATTGAACTCGGCCGGGGAGCTGTTTTTT

D gene: TRBD2
clone size: -
J gene: TRBJ2-3
V gene: TRBV5-6
CDR3 protein: CASSPRTSGTPDTQYF
CDR3 DNA: TGTGCCAGCAGCCCGAGGACTAGCGGGACCCCAGATACGCAGTATTTT

D gene: -
clone size: -
J gene: TRBJ2-5
V gene: TRBV6-2/TRBV6-3
CDR3 protein: CASSLKETQYF
CDR3 DNA: TGTGCCAGCAGTCTAAAAGAGACCCAGTACTTC

D gene: TRBD1
clone size: once
J gene: TRBJ2-5
V gene: TRBV6-5
CDR3 protein: CASSYTGGTQETQYF
CDR3 DNA: TGTGCCAGCAGTTACACAGGGGGGACCCAAGAGACCCAGTACTTC

D gene: -
clone size: -
J gene: TRBJ2-7
V gene: TRBV19
CDR3 protein: CASSRGEVRAYEQYF
CDR3 DNA: TGTGCCAGTAGTCGAGGCGAGGTGAGGGCCTACGAGCAGTACTTC

D gene: -
clone size: -
J gene: TRBJ1-2
V gene: TRBV10-1
CDR3 protein: CASSPSLNYGYTF
CDR3 DNA: TGCGCCAGCAGTCCATCTTTGAACTATGGCTACACCTTC

D gene: -
clone size: -
J gene: TRBJ1-5
V gene: TRBV20-1
CDR3 protein: CSASSGASNQPQHF
CDR3 DNA: TGCAGTGCTAGTTCAGGGGCTAGCAATCAGCCCCAGCATTTT

D gene: TRBD1
clone size: -
J gene: TRBJ2-7
V gene: TRBV6-5
CDR3 protein: CASRQTGGSEQYF
CDR3 DNA: TGTGCCAGCAGACAAACAGGGGGAAGTGAGCAGTACTTC

D gene: -
clone size: few
J gene: TRBJ2-7
V gene: TRBV5-4
CDR3 protein: CASSLAPVTYEQYF
CDR3 DNA: TGTGCCAGCAGCTTGGCACCGGTCACCTACGAGCAGTACTTC

D gene: TRBD2
clone size: -
J gene: TRBJ2-2
V gene: TRBV7-3
CDR3 protein: CASSVGLAATGELFF
CDR3 DNA: TGTGCCAGCAGCGTCGGACTAGCGGCCACCGGGGAGCTGTTTTTT

D gene: -
clone size: -
J gene: TRBJ2-7
V gene: TRBV4-2
CDR3 protein: CASSQVLASYEQYF
CDR3 DNA: TGTGCCAGCAGCCAAGTTCTAGCGAGCTACGAGCAGTACTTC

D gene: -
clone size: -
J gene: TRBJ2-7
V gene: TRBV7-9
CDR3 protein: CASSPMNYEQYF
CDR3 DNA: TGTGCCAGCAGCCCCATGAACTACGAGCAGTACTTC

D gene: -
clone size: -
J gene: TRBJ2-3
V gene: TRBV6-2/TRBV6-3
CDR3 protein: CASSLVLASSDTQYF
CDR3 DNA: TGTGCCAGCAGCCTAGTATTAGCGTCGTCTGATACGCAGTATTTT

D gene: -
clone size: -
J gene: TRBJ2-3
V gene: TRBV7-9
CDR3 protein: CASSLTGPSTDTQYF
CDR3 DNA: TGTGCCAGCAGCTTAACAGGGCCTAGCACAGATACGCAGTATTTT

D gene: TRBD1
clone size: -
J gene: TRBJ1-5
V gene: TRBV27
CDR3 protein: CASSLTPNRGYQPQHF
CDR3 DNA: TGTGCCAGCAGTCTCACCCCTAACAGGGGATATCAGCCCCAGCATTTT

D gene: -
clone size: -
J gene: TRBJ2-1
V gene: TRBV19
CDR3 protein: CASSKQGDYNEQFF
CDR3 DNA: TGTGCCAGTAGTAAGCAGGGAGACTACAATGAGCAGTTCTTC

D gene: TRBD1
clone size: -
J gene: TRBJ2-7
V gene: TRBV27
CDR3 protein: CASSLTGGYEQYF
CDR3 DNA: TGTGCCAGCAGTTTAACAGGGGGGTACGAGCAGTACTTC

D gene: TRBD2
clone size: -
J gene: TRBJ2-1
V gene: TRBV28
CDR3 protein: CASSSPSGRAGSQFF
CDR3 DNA: TGTGCCAGCAGTTCCCCCAGCGGGAGGGCCGGATCGCAGTTCTTC

D gene: -
clone size: -
J gene: TRBJ1-1
V gene: TRBV9
CDR3 protein: CASSPGILNTEAFF
CDR3 DNA: TGTGCCAGCAGCCCGGGTATTCTGAACACTGAAGCTTTCTTT

D gene: -
clone size: -
J gene: TRBJ2-2
V gene: TRBV7-2
CDR3 protein: CASSYTLGMSTGELFF
CDR3 DNA: TGTGCCAGCAGCTACACCCTTGGTATGAGCACCGGGGAGCTGTTTTTT

D gene: -
clone size: -
J gene: TRBJ2-1
V gene: TRBV2
CDR3 protein: CASGGTPYNEQFF
CDR3 DNA: TGTGCCAGCGGTGGGACACCCTACAATGAGCAGTTCTTC

D gene: -
clone size: -
J gene: TRBJ2-7
V gene: TRBV5-5
CDR3 protein: CASSPFAGEQYF
CDR3 DNA: TGTGCCAGCAGCCCCTTCGCGGGCGAGCAGTACTTC

D gene: TRBD2
clone size: many
J gene: TRBJ2-7
V gene: TRBV6-1
CDR3 protein: CASSDAAGDAYEQYF
CDR3 DNA: TGTGCCAGCAGTGATGCAGCGGGAGACGCCTACGAGCAGTACTTC

D gene: -
clone size: -
J gene: TRBJ1-2
V gene: TRBV28
CDR3 protein: CATLSTGNYGYTF
CDR3 DNA: TGTGCCACCCTATCAACAGGGAACTATGGCTACACCTTC

D gene: -
clone size: -
J gene: TRBJ1-1
V gene: TRBV2
CDR3 protein: CASSESRPAGAFF
CDR3 DNA: TGTGCCAGCAGTGAATCGAGACCAGCAGGGGCTTTCTTT

D gene: TRBD1
clone size: -
J gene: TRBJ2-7
V gene: TRBV30
CDR3 protein: CAWKVTGVEQYF
CDR3 DNA: TGTGCCTGGAAAGTCACAGGGGTCGAGCAGTACTTC

D gene: -
clone size: -
J gene: TRBJ2-4
V gene: TRBV2
CDR3 protein: CASSAQVLAKNIQYF
CDR3 DNA: TGTGCCAGCAGTGCACAAGTTCTAGCCAAAAACATTCAGTACTTC

D gene: -
clone size: -
J gene: TRBJ1-2
V gene: TRBV11-2
CDR3 protein: CASRAATNYGYTF
CDR3 DNA: TGTGCCAGCAGGGCAGCGACTAACTATGGCTACACCTTC

D gene: -
clone size: -
J gene: TRBJ1-1
V gene: TRBV7-8
CDR3 protein: CASSLVAGRMNTEAFF
CDR3 DNA: TGTGCCAGCAGCTTAGTTGCAGGGAGGATGAACACTGAAGCTTTCTTT

D gene: -
clone size: -
J gene: TRBJ2-1
V gene: TRBV30
CDR3 protein: CAWNPGLSYNEQFF
CDR3 DNA: TGTGCCTGGAACCCGGGACTGTCCTACAATGAGCAGTTCTTC

D gene: -
clone size: -
J gene: TRBJ1-1
V gene: TRBV19
CDR3 protein: CASSLGFNTEAFF
CDR3 DNA: TGTGCCAGTAGCTTAGGGTTTAACACTGAAGCTTTCTTT

D gene: -
clone size: -
J gene: TRBJ2-3
V gene: TRBV7-3
CDR3 protein: CASSSLGVGGTDTQYF
CDR3 DNA: TGTGCCAGCAGTTCTCTTGGGGTAGGGGGCACAGATACGCAGTATTTT

D gene: -
clone size: once
J gene: TRBJ1-3
V gene: TRBV18
CDR3 protein: CASSPQSSGNTIYF
CDR3 DNA: TGTGCCAGCTCACCGCAGAGCTCTGGAAACACCATATATTTT

D gene: -
clone size: -
J gene: TRBJ1-2
V gene: TRBV18
CDR3 protein: CASSPRGGDGYTF
CDR3 DNA: TGTGCCAGCTCACCACGGGGGGGCGACGGCTACACCTTC

D gene: -
clone size: -
J gene: TRBJ1-2
V gene: TRBV15
CDR3 protein: CATSRLPESLDDNYGYTF
CDR3 DNA: TGTGCCACCAGCAGACTTCCGGAGAGCCTGGACGACAACTATGGCTACACCTTC

D gene: -
clone size: -
J gene: TRBJ2-4
V gene: TRBV7-9
CDR3 protein: CASSLMLPGLAKNIQYF
CDR3 DNA: TGTGCCAGCAGCTTAATGTTGCCGGGACTAGCCAAAAACATTCAGTACTTC

D gene: -
clone size: -
J gene: TRBJ2-3
V gene: TRBV5-1
CDR3 protein: CASSLVSGWDTQYF
CDR3 DNA: TGCGCCAGCAGCTTGGTAAGCGGCTGGGATACGCAGTATTTT

D gene: -
clone size: -
J gene: TRBJ1-5
V gene: TRBV7-2
CDR3 protein: CASSLASYGGNNQPQHF
CDR3 DNA: TGTGCCAGCAGCTTAGCCTCCTACGGGGGAAACAATCAGCCCCAGCATTTT

D gene: TRBD2
clone size: -
J gene: TRBJ2-1
V gene: TRBV4-2
CDR3 protein: CASSQDSGRGTYNEQFF
CDR3 DNA: TGTGCCAGCAGCCAAGATAGCGGGAGGGGGACCTACAATGAGCAGTTCTTC

D gene: -
clone size: -
J gene: TRBJ2-7
V gene: TRBV18
CDR3 protein: CASSLREASYEQYF
CDR3 DNA: TGTGCCAGCTCACTACGAGAGGCCTCCTACGAGCAGTACTTC

D gene: TRBD2
clone size: -
J gene: TRBJ2-5
V gene: TRBV4-3
CDR3 protein: CASSHGLAPQETQYF
CDR3 DNA: TGCGCCAGCAGCCATGGACTAGCTCCTCAAGAGACCCAGTACTTC

D gene: -
clone size: -
J gene: TRBJ1-1
V gene: TRBV27
CDR3 protein: CASSSWTVMNTEAFF
CDR3 DNA: TGTGCCAGCAGTTCATGGACAGTCATGAACACTGAAGCTTTCTTT

D gene: TRBD2
clone size: once
J gene: TRBJ2-1
V gene: TRBV9
CDR3 protein: CASSVGGGRGSNEQFF
CDR3 DNA: TGTGCCAGCAGCGTAGGCGGCGGGAGGGGCTCGAATGAGCAGTTCTTC

D gene: -
clone size: -
J gene: TRBJ1-3
V gene: TRBV4-3
CDR3 protein: CASSQVAGNTIYF
CDR3 DNA: TGCGCCAGCAGCCAAGTGGCCGGAAACACCATATATTTT

D gene: TRBD1
clone size: -
J gene: TRBJ1-1
V gene: TRBV6-4
CDR3 protein: CASSEQGGTMNTEAFF
CDR3 DNA: TGTGCCAGCAGTGAGCAGGGGGGTACAATGAACACTGAAGCTTTCTTT

D gene: TRBD1
clone size: -
J gene: TRBJ1-5
V gene: TRBV19
CDR3 protein: CASRIRDLTGRIVKVQPQHF
CDR3 DNA: TGTGCCAGTAGAATCCGTGACTTGACAGGGCGAATAGTCAAAGTTCAGCCCCAGCATTTT

D gene: -
clone size: -
J gene: TRBJ2-1
V gene: TRBV7-9
CDR3 protein: CASSLAMPSYNEQFF
CDR3 DNA: TGTGCCAGCAGCTTAGCTATGCCCTCCTACAATGAGCAGTTCTTC

D gene: TRBD1
clone size: -
J gene: TRBJ2-3
V gene: TRBV28
CDR3 protein: CASSTGNRGRADTQYF
CDR3 DNA: TGTGCCAGCAGTACCGGAAACAGGGGGCGGGCAGATACGCAGTATTTT

D gene: -
clone size: -
J gene: TRBJ2-5
V gene: TRBV27
CDR3 protein: CASRDLLQETQYF
CDR3 DNA: TGTGCCAGCAGGGACCTACTCCAAGAGACCCAGTACTTC

D gene: -
clone size: -
J gene: TRBJ1-4
V gene: TRBV19
CDR3 protein: CASSPNRIFNEKLFF
CDR3 DNA: TGTGCCAGTAGTCCAAACAGGATATTTAATGAAAAACTGTTTTTT

D gene: -
clone size: -
J gene: TRBJ1-1
V gene: TRBV11-2
CDR3 protein: CASSLDLGRTEAFF
CDR3 DNA: TGTGCCAGCAGCTTAGATCTTGGCAGGACTGAAGCTTTCTTT

D gene: -
clone size: -
J gene: TRBJ2-1
V gene: TRBV5-6
CDR3 protein: CASSGDIYNEQFF
CDR3 DNA: TGTGCCAGCAGCGGGGACATATACAATGAGCAGTTCTTC

D gene: TRBD2
clone size: -
J gene: TRBJ2-1
V gene: TRBV7-2
CDR3 protein: CASTLSGSPVDEQFF
CDR3 DNA: TGTGCCAGCACTCTTAGCGGGAGTCCTGTCGATGAGCAGTTCTTC